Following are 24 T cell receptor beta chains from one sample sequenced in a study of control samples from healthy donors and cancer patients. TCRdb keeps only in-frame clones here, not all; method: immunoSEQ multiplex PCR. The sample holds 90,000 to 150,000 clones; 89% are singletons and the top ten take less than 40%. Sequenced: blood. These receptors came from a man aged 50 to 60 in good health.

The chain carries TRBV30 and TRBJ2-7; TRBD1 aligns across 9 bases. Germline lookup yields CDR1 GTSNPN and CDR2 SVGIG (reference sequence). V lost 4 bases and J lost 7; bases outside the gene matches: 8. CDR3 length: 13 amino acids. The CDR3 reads CAWTGQGSGEQYF. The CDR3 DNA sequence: TGTGCCTGGACCGGACAGGGGTCGGGTGAGCAGTACTTC.

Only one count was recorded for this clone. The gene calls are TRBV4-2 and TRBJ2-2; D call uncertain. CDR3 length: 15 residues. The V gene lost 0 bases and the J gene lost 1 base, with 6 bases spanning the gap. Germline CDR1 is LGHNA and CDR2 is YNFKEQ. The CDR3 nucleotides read TGTGCCAGCAGCCAAGAGAGTGTGAACACCGGGGAGCTGTTTTTT. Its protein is CASSQESVNTGELFF.

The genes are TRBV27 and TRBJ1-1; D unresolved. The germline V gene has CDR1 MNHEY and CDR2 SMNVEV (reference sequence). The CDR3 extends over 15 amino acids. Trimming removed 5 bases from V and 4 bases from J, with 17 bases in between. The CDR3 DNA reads TGTGCCAGCAGTCTCCGGGTCCCGGCCTTCACTGAAGCTTTCTTT. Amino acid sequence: CASSLRVPAFTEAFF.

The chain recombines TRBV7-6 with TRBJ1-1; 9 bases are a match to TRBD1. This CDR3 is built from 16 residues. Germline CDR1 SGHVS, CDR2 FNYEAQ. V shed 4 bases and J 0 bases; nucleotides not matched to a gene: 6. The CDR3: CASSSGQGLMNTEAFF. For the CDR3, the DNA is TGTGCCAGCAGCTCGGGACAGGGTCTAATGAACACTGAAGCTTTCTTT.

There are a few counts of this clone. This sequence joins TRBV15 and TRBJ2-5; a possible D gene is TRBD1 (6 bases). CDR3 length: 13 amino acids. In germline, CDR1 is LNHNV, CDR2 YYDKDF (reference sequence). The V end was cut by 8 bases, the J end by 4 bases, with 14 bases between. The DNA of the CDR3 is TGTGCCACCGGATCAGGGGCCGCAGAGACCCAGTACTTC. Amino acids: CATGSGAAETQYF.

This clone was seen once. CDR3 DNA sequence: TGTGCCAGCAGGGCTGCCCGCCTCATAAACTATGGCTACACCTTC. Its translation is CASRAARLINYGYTF. The rearrangement links TRBV6-5 to TRBJ1-2; no clear D gene. The germline V and J ends were trimmed by 6 bases and 2 bases, with 16 bases remaining between them. CDR1 and CDR2 from the germline V gene are MNHEY and SVGAGI. The CDR3 is 15 residues long.

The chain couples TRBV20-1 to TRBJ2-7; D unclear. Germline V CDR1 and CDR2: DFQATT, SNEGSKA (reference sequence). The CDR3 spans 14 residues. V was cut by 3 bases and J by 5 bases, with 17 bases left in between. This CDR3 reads CSASPSLSSNEQYF. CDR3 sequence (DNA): TGCAGTGCTAGTCCCTCGCTTTCCTCGAACGAGCAGTACTTC.

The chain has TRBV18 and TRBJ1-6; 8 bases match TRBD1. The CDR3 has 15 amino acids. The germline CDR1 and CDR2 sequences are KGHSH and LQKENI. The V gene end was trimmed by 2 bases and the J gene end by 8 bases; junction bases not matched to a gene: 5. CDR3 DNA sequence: TGTGCCAGCTCACCAAGCGTGACAGGGGATTCACCCCTCCACTTT. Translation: CASSPSVTGDSPLHF.

CDR3 region: CASSPGQGPDNEQFF. CDR3 nucleotide sequence: TGCGCCAGCAGCCCGGGACAGGGGCCCGACAATGAGCAGTTCTTC. The V gene is TRBV4-1, the J gene TRBJ2-1; 10 bases are shared with TRBD1. This CDR3 has 15 amino acids. J gave up 5 bases and V 4 bases, and 5 bases lay outside the gene matches. From germline, CDR1 is MGHRA and CDR2 YSYEKL.

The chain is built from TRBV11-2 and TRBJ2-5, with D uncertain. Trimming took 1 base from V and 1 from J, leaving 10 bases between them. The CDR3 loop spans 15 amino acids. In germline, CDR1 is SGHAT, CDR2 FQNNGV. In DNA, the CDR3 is TGTGCCAGCAGCTTAGCCGGACCAGTCCAAGAGACCCAGTACTTC. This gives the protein CASSLAGPVQETQYF. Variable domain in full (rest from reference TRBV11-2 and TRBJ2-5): EAGVAQSPRYKIIEKRQSVAFWCNPISGHATLYWYQQILGQGPKLLIQFQNNGVVDDSQLPKDRFSAERLKGVDSTLKIQPAKLEDSAVYLCASSLAGPVQETQYFGPGTRLLVL.

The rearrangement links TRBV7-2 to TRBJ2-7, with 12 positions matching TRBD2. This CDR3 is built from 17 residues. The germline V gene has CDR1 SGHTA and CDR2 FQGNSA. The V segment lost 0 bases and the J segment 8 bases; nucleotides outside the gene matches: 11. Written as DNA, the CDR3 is TGTGCCAGCAGCTTAGCGAGTACTAGCGGGGGGAGGGGGCAGCAGTACTTC. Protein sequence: CASSLASTSGGRGQQYF. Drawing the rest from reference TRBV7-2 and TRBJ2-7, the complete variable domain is GAGVSQSPSNKVTEKGKDVELRCDPISGHTALYWYRQSLGQGLEFLIYFQGNSAPDKSGLPSDRFSAERTGGSVSTLTIQRTQQEDSAVYLCASSLASTSGGRGQQYFGPGTRLTVT.

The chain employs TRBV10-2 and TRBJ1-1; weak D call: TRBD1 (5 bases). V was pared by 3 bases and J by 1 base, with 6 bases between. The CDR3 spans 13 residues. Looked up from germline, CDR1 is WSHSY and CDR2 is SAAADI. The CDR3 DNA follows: TGCGCCAGCAGTGAAACAGGGAACACTGAAGCTTTCTTT. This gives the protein CASSETGNTEAFF.

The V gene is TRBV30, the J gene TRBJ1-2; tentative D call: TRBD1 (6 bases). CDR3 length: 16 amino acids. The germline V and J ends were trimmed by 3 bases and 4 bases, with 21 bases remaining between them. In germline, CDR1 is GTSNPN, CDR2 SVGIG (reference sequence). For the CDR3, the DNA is TGTGCCTGGAGGGGTTCGTCAGGGGACCTACCCTATGGCTACACCTTC. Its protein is CAWRGSSGDLPYGYTF.

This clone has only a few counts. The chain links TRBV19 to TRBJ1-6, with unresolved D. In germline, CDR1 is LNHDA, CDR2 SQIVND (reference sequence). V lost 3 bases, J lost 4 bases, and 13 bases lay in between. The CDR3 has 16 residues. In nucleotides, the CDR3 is TGTGCCAGTAGTATTTTCGTCCAGGCATATAATTCACCCCTCCACTTT. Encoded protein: CASSIFVQAYNSPLHF.

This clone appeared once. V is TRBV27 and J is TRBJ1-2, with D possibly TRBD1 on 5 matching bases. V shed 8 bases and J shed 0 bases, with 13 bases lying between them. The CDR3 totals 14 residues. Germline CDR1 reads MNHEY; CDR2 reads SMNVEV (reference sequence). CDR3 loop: CASAWGGTNYGYTF. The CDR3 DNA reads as TGTGCCAGCGCTTGGGGCGGGACTAACTATGGCTACACCTTC.

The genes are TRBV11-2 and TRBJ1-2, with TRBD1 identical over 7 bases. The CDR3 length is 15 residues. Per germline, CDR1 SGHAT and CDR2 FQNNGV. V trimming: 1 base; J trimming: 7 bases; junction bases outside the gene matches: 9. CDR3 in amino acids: CASSLVGQGVAGYTF. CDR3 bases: TGTGCCAGCAGCTTAGTAGGGCAGGGGGTAGCTGGCTACACCTTC. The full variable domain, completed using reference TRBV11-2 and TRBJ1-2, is EAGVAQSPRYKIIEKRQSVAFWCNPISGHATLYWYQQILGQGPKLLIQFQNNGVVDDSQLPKDRFSAERLKGVDSTLKIQPAKLEDSAVYLCASSLVGQGVAGYTFGSGTRLTVV.

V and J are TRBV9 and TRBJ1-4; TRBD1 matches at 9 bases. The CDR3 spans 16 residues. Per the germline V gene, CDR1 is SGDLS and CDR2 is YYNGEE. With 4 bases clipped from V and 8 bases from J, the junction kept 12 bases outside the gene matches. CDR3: CASSLGQGRSWEKLFF. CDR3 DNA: TGTGCCAGCAGCCTGGGACAGGGTCGGTCTTGGGAAAAACTGTTTTTT. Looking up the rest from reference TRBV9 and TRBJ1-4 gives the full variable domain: DSGVTQTPKHLITATGQRVTLRCSPRSGDLSVYWYQQSLDQGLQFLIQYYNGEERAKGNILERFSAQQFPDLHSELNLSSLELGDSALYFCASSLGQGRSWEKLFFGSGTQLSVL.

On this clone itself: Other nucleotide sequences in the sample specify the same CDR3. CDR3 nucleotides: TGTGCCAGCTCACCACCGGCTTCAGAGAACACTGAAGCTTTCTTT. Translation: CASSPPASENTEAFF. This rearrangement joins TRBV18 to TRBJ1-1; D is unclear. Trimming removed 0 bases at V and 1 base at J, with 9 bases between. The CDR3 spans 15 residues. Germline V gene lookup returns CDR1 KGHSH and CDR2 LQKENI. Combining the CDR3 with reference TRBV18 and TRBJ1-1 gives the whole variable domain NAGVMQNPRHLVRRRGQEARLRCSPMKGHSHVYWYRQLPEEGLKFMVYLQKENIIDESGMPKERFSAEFPKEGPSILRIQQVVRGDSAAYFCASSPPASENTEAFFGQGTRLTVV.

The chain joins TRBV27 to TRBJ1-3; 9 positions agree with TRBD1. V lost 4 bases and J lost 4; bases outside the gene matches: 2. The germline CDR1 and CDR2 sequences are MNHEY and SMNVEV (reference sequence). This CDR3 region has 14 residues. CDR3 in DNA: TGTGCCAGCAGTTGGGACAGGGCCGGAAACACCATATATTTT. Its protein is CASSWDRAGNTIYF.

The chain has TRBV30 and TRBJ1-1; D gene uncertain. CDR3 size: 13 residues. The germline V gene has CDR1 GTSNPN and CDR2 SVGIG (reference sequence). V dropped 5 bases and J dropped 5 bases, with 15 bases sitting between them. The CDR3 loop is CAWGDLGSTEAFF. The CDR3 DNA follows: TGTGCCTGGGGAGATCTGGGAAGTACTGAAGCTTTCTTT.

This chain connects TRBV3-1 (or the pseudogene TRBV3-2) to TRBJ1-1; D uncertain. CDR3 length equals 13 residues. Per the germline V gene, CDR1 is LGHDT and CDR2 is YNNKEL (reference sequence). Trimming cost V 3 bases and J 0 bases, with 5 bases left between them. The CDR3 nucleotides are TGTGCCAGCAGCCAGGGCCTGAACACTGAAGCTTTCTTT. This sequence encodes CASSQGLNTEAFF.

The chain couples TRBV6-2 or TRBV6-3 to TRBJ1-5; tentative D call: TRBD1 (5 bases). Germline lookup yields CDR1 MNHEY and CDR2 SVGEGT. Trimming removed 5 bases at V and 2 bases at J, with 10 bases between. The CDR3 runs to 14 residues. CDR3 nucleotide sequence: TGTGCCAGCAGTGACAGCTACGGCAATCAGCCCCAGCATTTT. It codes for CASSDSYGNQPQHF.

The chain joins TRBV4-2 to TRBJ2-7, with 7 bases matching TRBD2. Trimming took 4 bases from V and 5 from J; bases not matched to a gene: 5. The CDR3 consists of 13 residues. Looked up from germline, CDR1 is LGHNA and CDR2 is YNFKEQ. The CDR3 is CASSPRLADEQYF. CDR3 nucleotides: TGTGCCAGCAGCCCCAGACTAGCCGACGAGCAGTACTTC.

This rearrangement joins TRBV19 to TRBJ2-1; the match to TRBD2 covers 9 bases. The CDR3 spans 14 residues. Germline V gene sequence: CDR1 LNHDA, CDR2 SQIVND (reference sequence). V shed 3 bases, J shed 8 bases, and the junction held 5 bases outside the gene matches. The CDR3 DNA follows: TGTGCCAGTAGTATGTCTAGCGGGGCCCATGAGCAGTTCTTC. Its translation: CASSMSSGAHEQFF.